This entry lists 27 T cell receptor beta chains sequenced from one sample in a study of blood T cell repertoires in COVID-19. Generated by immunoSEQ multiplex PCR, the TCRdb table keeps only in-frame clones and is missing some. The table shows over 75,000 clones, with about 87% occurring only once. Sequencing used peripheral blood. These receptors were taken from a human donor with COVID-19, enrolled during active disease. The donor label of this sample is uncertain.

The V gene is TRBV15, the J gene TRBJ2-1, with D possibly TRBD1 on 5 matching bases. The CDR3 covers 14 residues. From germline, CDR1 is LNHNV and CDR2 YYDKDF (reference sequence). Trimming took 7 bases from V and 4 from J, leaving 14 bases between them. CDR3 sequence: CATTPGFSYNEQFF. In DNA, the CDR3 is TGTGCCACCACCCCAGGGTTCTCGTACAATGAGCAGTTCTTC.

This chain joins TRBV5-1 and TRBJ1-3; tentatively, D is TRBD1 (6 bases). Germline values: CDR1 SGHRS, CDR2 YFSETQ. The CDR3 runs to 16 residues. Trimming left V 4 bases short and J 0 bases short, with 14 bases between. This chain's CDR3 is CASSTGAGDSGNTIYF. For the CDR3, the DNA is TGCGCCAGCAGCACCGGGGCAGGGGACTCTGGAAACACCATATATTTT.

The rearrangement joins TRBV5-1 to TRBJ1-2, with unresolved D. This CDR3 is 17 amino acids long. Looked up from germline, CDR1 is SGHRS and CDR2 is YFSETQ. The V gene lost 0 bases and the J gene lost 2 bases, with 17 bases spanning the gap. Here the CDR3 reads CASSLGSSSGSNYGYTF. For the CDR3, the DNA is TGCGCCAGCAGCTTGGGATCCTCTTCAGGATCCAACTATGGCTACACCTTC.

The chain is built from TRBV6-6 and TRBJ2-7, with 9 bases lining up with TRBD1. The germline V gene has CDR1 MNHNY and CDR2 SVGAGI (reference sequence). V lost 5 bases, J lost 1 base, and 9 bases stayed unmatched. The CDR3 spans 16 residues. The CDR3 DNA is TGTGCCAGCAGTCGAGGCCGGGACAGGGTGTCCTACGAGCAGTACTTC. Encoded protein: CASSRGRDRVSYEQYF.

The chain combines TRBV2 with TRBJ1-4; possible D gene TRBD1, 5 bases. The CDR3 length is 13 residues. Trimming took 9 bases from V and 8 from J, leaving 16 bases between them. Germline CDR1 and CDR2: SNHLY and FYNNEI. The CDR3 protein is CASEGPRGEKLFF. CDR3 bases: TGTGCCAGTGAGGGACCGCGGGGGGAAAAACTGTTTTTT.

In DNA, the CDR3 is TGCGCCAGCAGCCAAGATCAGACTAGCGGAGGGCTCCAAGAGACCCAGTACTTC. Translated: CASSQDQTSGGLQETQYF. The V gene is TRBV4-1, the J gene TRBJ2-5; 9 nucleotides line up with TRBD2. Germline-derived CDR1 and CDR2 are MGHRA and YSYEKL. J lost 1 base, V lost 0 bases, and 9 bases had no gene match. CDR3 size: 18 residues.

The J gene is TRBJ1-2, the V gene TRBV7-3; 7 nucleotides align to TRBD1. CDR3 length equals 15 residues. The V gene's germline CDR1 is SGHTA and CDR2 FQGTGA. V was pared by 5 bases and J by 0 bases, with 6 bases of the junction left unmatched. CDR3 nucleotides: TGTGCCAGCAGCCCCGACAGGGACTCTAACTATGGCTACACCTTC. It encodes CASSPDRDSNYGYTF.

In this sample, this clone turned up once. The chain carries TRBV6-5 and TRBJ2-1; 12 nucleotides agree with TRBD2. Looked up from germline, CDR1 is MNHEY and CDR2 is SVGAGI. With V trimmed by 5 bases and J by 12 bases, 5 bases remained unmatched. This CDR3 has 13 residues. The chain's CDR3 is CASSRPGLAGQFF. CDR3 nucleotide sequence: TGTGCCAGCAGTAGACCGGGACTAGCGGGGCAGTTCTTC.

V and J are TRBV3-1 (or the pseudogene TRBV3-2) and TRBJ2-1, with a possible D match to TRBD1 (5 bases). CDR1 and CDR2 from the germline V gene are LGHDT and YNNKEL (reference sequence). CDR3 length equals 13 residues. V was pared by 5 bases and J by 6 bases, with 11 bases between. The CDR3 spells CASSTRQINEQFF. The CDR3 region has the DNA TGTGCCAGCAGCACCCGACAGATCAATGAGCAGTTCTTC.

The chain joins TRBV12-3 or TRBV12-4 to TRBJ1-1, with D tentatively TRBD1 (5 bases). The CDR3 runs 13 residues. Trimming cost V 3 bases and J 1 base, with 6 bases left between them. Written as DNA, the CDR3 is TGTGCCAGCAGTTTCGGACAGAACACTGAAGCTTTCTTT. Protein: CASSFGQNTEAFF.

The rearrangement joins TRBV27 to TRBJ1-4, with D possibly matching TRBD1 (5 bases). V was pared by 3 bases and J by 7 bases, with 18 bases between. Germline-derived CDR1 and CDR2 are MNHEY and SMNVEV (reference sequence). The CDR3 sequence is 16 residues long. The CDR3 nucleotides read TGTGCCAGCAGTTTGGCCAGGGCCGGGGGTATTGAAAAACTGTTTTTT. It codes for CASSLARAGGIEKLFF.

This clone was detected only once. The chain recombines TRBV18 with TRBJ2-7; TRBD1 agrees at 8 bases. Germline V gene data show CDR1 as KGHSH and CDR2 as LQKENI. After removal of 1 base from V and 6 bases from J, the junction contained 2 bases not matched to a gene. The CDR3 sequence is 13 residues long. CDR3 bases: TGTGCCAGCTCACCACTAACAGGGGGCGAGCAGTACTTC. This encodes CASSPLTGGEQYF.

The chain has TRBV7-6 and TRBJ2-1; TRBD1 might be the D (6 bases). Germline-derived CDR1 and CDR2 are SGHVS and FNYEAQ. CDR3 length: 14 amino acids. Trimming shortened V by 1 base and J by 7 bases, and 11 bases separated the two germline ends. Here the CDR3 reads CASSLEWQGNEQFF. The DNA for the CDR3 is TGTGCCAGCAGCTTAGAATGGCAGGGGAATGAGCAGTTCTTC.

V usage is TRBV15 and J usage is TRBJ2-7, with 12 bases lining up with TRBD1. The CDR3 runs 14 residues. With 8 bases clipped from V and 5 bases from J, the junction kept 7 bases outside the gene matches. Germline V CDR1 and CDR2: LNHNV, YYDKDF (reference sequence). The CDR3 DNA follows: TGTGCCACCCGAGAGGGACAGGGGGCTAACGAGCAGTACTTC. Translating it yields CATREGQGANEQYF. The full variable domain, its missing parts supplied by reference TRBV15 and TRBJ2-7, is DAMVIQNPRYQVTQFGKPVTLSCSQTLNHNVMYWYQQKSSQAPKLLFHYYDKDFNNEADTPDNFQSRRPNTSFCFLDIRSPGLGDTAMYLCATREGQGANEQYFGPGTRLTVT.

V and J are TRBV7-2 and TRBJ1-5; 7 bases match TRBD1. J lost 7 bases, V lost 5 bases, and 8 bases had no gene match. CDR1 and CDR2 (germline): SGHTA, FQGNSA. CDR3 length equals 14 residues. CDR3 sequence reads: CASSPRQGWQPQHF. The CDR3, as DNA: TGTGCCAGCAGCCCGCGACAGGGATGGCAGCCCCAGCATTTT.

V gene TRBV15 combines with J gene TRBJ1-1; no definite D call. V lost 8 bases and J lost 11, with 21 bases in between. Germline assignment: CDR1 LNHNV and CDR2 YYDKDF (reference sequence). The CDR3 has 13 amino acids. The CDR3 reads CATRSREALKAFF. CDR3 bases: TGTGCCACCCGATCCCGGGAAGCACTGAAGGCTTTCTTT. Looking up the rest from reference TRBV15 and TRBJ1-1 gives the full variable domain: DAMVIQNPRYQVTQFGKPVTLSCSQTLNHNVMYWYQQKSSQAPKLLFHYYDKDFNNEADTPDNFQSRRPNTSFCFLDIRSPGLGDTAMYLCATRSREALKAFFGQGTRLTVV.

This clone appeared a few times. J is TRBJ1-1 and V is TRBV30; D call uncertain. The germline V and J ends were trimmed by 3 bases and 3 bases, with 5 bases remaining between them. CDR3 length: 11 residues. CDR1 and CDR2 from the germline V gene are GTSNPN and SVGIG (reference sequence). CDR3 sequence (DNA): TGTGCCTGGAGGGAGGACACTGAAGCTTTCTTT. Translating it yields CAWREDTEAFF.

This chain uses TRBV15 with TRBJ1-4, with D maybe TRBD1 (5 bases). The CDR3 has 12 residues. The germline V and J ends were trimmed by 9 bases and 3 bases, with 8 bases remaining between them. CDR1 is LNHNV and CDR2 is YYDKDF in the germline V gene (reference sequence). This CDR3 is CATGVSNEKLFF. As DNA, the CDR3 is TGTGCCACAGGGGTATCTAATGAAAAACTGTTTTTT.

Comment on this clone: The sample contains more than one DNA sequence encoding this CDR3. CDR3 residues: CASSLSNSPLHF. The DNA of the CDR3 is TGTGCCAGCAGTTTATCAAATTCACCCCTCCACTTT. The chain employs TRBV12-3 or TRBV12-4 and TRBJ1-6, with D uncertain. V was trimmed by 2 bases and J by 7 bases, leaving 3 bases between them. The CDR3 covers 12 residues.

The chain uses TRBV30 and TRBJ2-5; 8 bases fit TRBD1. Germline V gene lookup returns CDR1 GTSNPN and CDR2 SVGIG (reference sequence). The V segment lost 5 bases and the J segment 5 bases; nucleotides outside the gene matches: 10. The length of the CDR3 is 14 residues. The CDR3 loop reads CAWDWAGGGETQYF. For the CDR3, the DNA is TGTGCCTGGGACTGGGCAGGGGGCGGGGAGACCCAGTACTTC.

The CDR3 loop is CASSLGQPNEKLFF. The CDR3 DNA reads as TGTGCCAGCAGCTTGGGACAGCCTAATGAAAAACTGTTTTTT. The rearrangement joins TRBV7-9 to TRBJ1-4, with 7 bases that match TRBD1. The V segment lost 3 bases and the J segment 3 bases; nucleotides outside the gene matches: 1. The V gene's germline CDR1 is SEHNR and CDR2 FQNEAQ (reference sequence). The CDR3 is 14 amino acids.

V usage is TRBV6-1 and J usage is TRBJ1-5, with D possibly being TRBD1 (6 bases). The germline CDR1 and CDR2 sequences are MNHNS and SASEGT. This CDR3 contains 15 residues. V lost 2 bases and J lost 5, with 13 bases in between. The CDR3: CASSERGQGHQPQHF. As DNA, the CDR3 is TGTGCCAGCAGTGAACGGGGTCAGGGGCATCAGCCCCAGCATTTT.

V is TRBV6-2 or TRBV6-3 and J is TRBJ2-2, with D possibly TRBD2 on 6 matching bases. V gave up 6 bases and J gave up 0 bases, with 14 bases separating them. In germline, CDR1 is MNHEY, CDR2 SVGEGT. The CDR3 contains 16 residues. The DNA for the CDR3 is TGTGCCAGCAGCCGAAGCGGGTACGCGAACACCGGGGAGCTGTTTTTT. Its protein is CASSRSGYANTGELFF.

The gene calls are TRBV11-3 and TRBJ1-1; D ambiguous. Germline lookup yields CDR1 SGHNT and CDR2 YENEEA. V was clipped by 5 bases and J by 8 bases, with 12 bases between them. This CDR3 spans 12 amino acids. As DNA, the CDR3 is TGTGCCAGCAGCCCCCCGGAGCCCGAAGCTTTCTTT. It yields the protein CASSPPEPEAFF.

The rearrangement links TRBV7-9 to TRBJ1-5, with TRBD1 matching 7 bases. Trimming at V came to 7 bases and at J to 2 bases, leaving 5 bases not matched to a gene. Germline V gives CDR1 SEHNR, CDR2 FQNEAQ (reference sequence). The length of the CDR3 is 14 residues. CDR3 DNA: TGTGCCAGCACCCAAGGACAGGGCAATCAGCCCCAGCATTTT. Translation gives CASTQGQGNQPQHF. The variable domain in full, with the rest retrieved from reference TRBV7-9 and TRBJ1-5, is DTGVSQNPRHKITKRGQNVTFRCDPISEHNRLYWYRQTLGQGPEFLTYFQNEAQLEKSRLLSDRFSAERPKGSFSTLEIQRTEQGDSAMYLCASTQGQGNQPQHFGDGTRLSIL.

This rearrangement joins TRBV27 to TRBJ1-6; no clear D gene. V was pared by 5 bases and J by 6 bases, with 14 bases between. This CDR3 spans 15 amino acids. Germline V gene sequence: CDR1 MNHEY, CDR2 SMNVEV (reference sequence). The CDR3 sequence: CASSNPPGINSPLHF. CDR3 in DNA: TGTGCCAGCAGTAATCCCCCGGGAATTAATTCACCCCTCCACTTT.

V is TRBV6-5 and J is TRBJ1-2; tentatively, D is TRBD1 (5 bases). This CDR3 has 13 residues. CDR1 is MNHEY and CDR2 is SVGAGI in the germline V gene. Trimming shortened V by 2 bases and J by 5 bases, and 9 bases separated the two germline ends. The CDR3 loop reads CASSYDSQYGYTF. In DNA form, the CDR3 reads TGTGCCAGCAGTTACGACAGCCAGTATGGCTACACCTTC.